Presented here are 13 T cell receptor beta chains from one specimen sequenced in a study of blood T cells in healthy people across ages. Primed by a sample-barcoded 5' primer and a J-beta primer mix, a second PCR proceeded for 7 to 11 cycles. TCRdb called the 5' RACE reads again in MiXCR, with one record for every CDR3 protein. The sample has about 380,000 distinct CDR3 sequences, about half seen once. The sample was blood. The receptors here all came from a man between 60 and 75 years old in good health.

The CDR3: CASSQEIFSETSGRGTQYF. The DNA of the CDR3 is TGTGCCAGCAGCCAAGAAATTTTTTCCGAGACTAGCGGGAGAGGGACCCAGTACTTC. The chain employs TRBV3-1 and TRBJ2-5; the match to TRBD2 covers 12 bases. V shed 0 bases, J shed 7 bases, and the junction held 15 bases outside the gene matches. Germline V gene sequence: CDR1 LGHDT, CDR2 YNNKEL (reference sequence). The length of the CDR3 is 19 residues.

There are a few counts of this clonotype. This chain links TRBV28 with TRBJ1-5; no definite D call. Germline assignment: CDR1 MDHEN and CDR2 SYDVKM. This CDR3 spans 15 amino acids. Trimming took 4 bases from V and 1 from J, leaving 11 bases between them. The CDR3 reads CASSSPSVSNQPQHF. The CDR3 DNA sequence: TGTGCCAGCAGTTCCCCCTCGGTAAGCAATCAGCCCCAGCATTTT.

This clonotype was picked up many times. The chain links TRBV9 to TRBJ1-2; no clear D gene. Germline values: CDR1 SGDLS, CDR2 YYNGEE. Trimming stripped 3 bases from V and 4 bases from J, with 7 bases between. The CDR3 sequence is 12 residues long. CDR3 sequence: CASSAQSYGYTF. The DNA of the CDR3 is TGTGCCAGCAGCGCGCAGAGCTATGGCTACACCTTC.

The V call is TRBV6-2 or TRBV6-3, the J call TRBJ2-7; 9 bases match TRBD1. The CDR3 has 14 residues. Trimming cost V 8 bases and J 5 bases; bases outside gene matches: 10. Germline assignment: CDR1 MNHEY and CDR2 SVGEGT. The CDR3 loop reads CASGAPGTGNEQYF. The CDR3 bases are TGTGCCAGCGGAGCACCCGGGACAGGGAACGAGCAGTACTTC.

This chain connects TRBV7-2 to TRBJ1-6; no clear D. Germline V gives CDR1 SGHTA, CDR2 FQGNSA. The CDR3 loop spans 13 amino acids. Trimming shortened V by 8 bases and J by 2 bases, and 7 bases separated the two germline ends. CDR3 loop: CASGEPYNSPLHF. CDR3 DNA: TGTGCCAGCGGGGAGCCCTATAATTCACCCCTCCACTTT.

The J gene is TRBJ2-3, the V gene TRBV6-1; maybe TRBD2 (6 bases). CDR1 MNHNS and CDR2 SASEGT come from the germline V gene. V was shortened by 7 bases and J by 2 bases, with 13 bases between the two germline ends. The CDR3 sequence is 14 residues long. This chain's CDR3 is CASKDSGLTDTQYF. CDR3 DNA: TGTGCCAGCAAGGATAGCGGACTCACAGATACGCAGTATTTT.

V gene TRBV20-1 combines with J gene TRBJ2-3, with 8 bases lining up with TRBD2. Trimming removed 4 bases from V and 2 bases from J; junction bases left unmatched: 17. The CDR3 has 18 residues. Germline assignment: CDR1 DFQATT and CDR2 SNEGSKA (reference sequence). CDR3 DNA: TGCAGTGCTAAAGACCCCCTGGCGGGGGGAGAGGTCACAGATACGCAGTATTTT. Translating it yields CSAKDPLAGGEVTDTQYF.

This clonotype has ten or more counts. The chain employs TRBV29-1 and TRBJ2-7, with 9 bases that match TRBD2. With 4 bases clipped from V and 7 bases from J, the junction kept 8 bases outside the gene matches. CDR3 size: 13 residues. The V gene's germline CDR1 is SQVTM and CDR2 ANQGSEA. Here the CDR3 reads CSVGGTSHGEQYF. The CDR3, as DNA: TGCAGCGTTGGGGGGACTAGCCACGGAGAGCAGTACTTC.

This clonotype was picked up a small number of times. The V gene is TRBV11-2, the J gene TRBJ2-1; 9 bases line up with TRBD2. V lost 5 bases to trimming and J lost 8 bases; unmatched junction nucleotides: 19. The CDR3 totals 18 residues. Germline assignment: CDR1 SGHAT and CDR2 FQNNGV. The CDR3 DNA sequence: TGTGCCAGCAGCCCCGCCAGCCCGGGACTAGCAGGTTTCGATGAGCAGTTCTTC. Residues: CASSPASPGLAGFDEQFF.

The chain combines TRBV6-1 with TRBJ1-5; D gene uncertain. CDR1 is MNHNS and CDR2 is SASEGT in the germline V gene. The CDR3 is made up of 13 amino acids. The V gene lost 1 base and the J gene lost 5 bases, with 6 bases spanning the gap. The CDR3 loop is CASSEGSHQPQHF. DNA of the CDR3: TGTGCCAGCAGTGAAGGATCCCATCAGCCCCAGCATTTT.

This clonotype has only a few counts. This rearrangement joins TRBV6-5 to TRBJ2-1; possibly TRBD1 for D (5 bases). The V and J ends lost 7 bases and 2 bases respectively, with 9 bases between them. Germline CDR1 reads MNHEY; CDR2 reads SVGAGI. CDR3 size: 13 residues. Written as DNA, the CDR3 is TGTGCCAGCAAGGACACCGCCTACAATGAGCAGTTCTTC. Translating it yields CASKDTAYNEQFF.

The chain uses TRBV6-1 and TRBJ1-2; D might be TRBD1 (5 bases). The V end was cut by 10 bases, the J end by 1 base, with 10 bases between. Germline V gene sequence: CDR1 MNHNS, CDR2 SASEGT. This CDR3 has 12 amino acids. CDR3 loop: CATTGLNYGYTF. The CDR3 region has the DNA TGTGCCACCACGGGACTTAACTATGGCTACACCTTC.

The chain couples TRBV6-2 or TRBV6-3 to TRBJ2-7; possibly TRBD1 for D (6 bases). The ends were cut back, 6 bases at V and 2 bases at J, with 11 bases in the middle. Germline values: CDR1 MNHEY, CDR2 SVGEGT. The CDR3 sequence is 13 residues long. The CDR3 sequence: CASRPTGTYEQYF. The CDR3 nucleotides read TGTGCCAGCAGGCCCACAGGGACCTACGAGCAGTACTTC.